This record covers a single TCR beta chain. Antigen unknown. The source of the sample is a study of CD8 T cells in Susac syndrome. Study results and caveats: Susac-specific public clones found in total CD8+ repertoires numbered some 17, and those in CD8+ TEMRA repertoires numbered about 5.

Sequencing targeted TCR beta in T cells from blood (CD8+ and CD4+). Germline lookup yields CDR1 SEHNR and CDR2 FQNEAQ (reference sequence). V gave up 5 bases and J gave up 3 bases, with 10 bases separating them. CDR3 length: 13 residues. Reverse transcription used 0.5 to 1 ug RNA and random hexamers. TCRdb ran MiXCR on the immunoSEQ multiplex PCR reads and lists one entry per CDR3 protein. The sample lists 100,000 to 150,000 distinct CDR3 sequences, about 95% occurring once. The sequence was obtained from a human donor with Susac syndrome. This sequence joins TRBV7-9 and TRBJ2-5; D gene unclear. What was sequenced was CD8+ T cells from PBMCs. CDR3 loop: CASSHSSEETQYF. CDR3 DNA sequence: TGTGCCAGCAGCCACTCCAGCGAAGAGACCCAGTACTTC.